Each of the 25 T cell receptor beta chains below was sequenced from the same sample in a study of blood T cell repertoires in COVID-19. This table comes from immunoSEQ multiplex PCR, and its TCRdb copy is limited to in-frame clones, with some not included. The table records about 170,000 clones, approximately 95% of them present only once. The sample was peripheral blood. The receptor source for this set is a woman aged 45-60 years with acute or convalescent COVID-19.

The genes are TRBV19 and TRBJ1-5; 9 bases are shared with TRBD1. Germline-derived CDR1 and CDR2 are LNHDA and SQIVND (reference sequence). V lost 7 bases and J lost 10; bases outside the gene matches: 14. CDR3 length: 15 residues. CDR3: CASTDYGQGNRPQHF. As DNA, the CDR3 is TGTGCCAGTACCGACTATGGACAGGGGAATAGACCCCAGCATTTT.

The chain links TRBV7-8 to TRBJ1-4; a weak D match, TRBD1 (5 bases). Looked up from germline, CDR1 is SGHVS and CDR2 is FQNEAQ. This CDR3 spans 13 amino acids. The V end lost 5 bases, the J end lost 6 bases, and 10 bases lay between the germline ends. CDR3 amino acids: CASSPGVYEKLFF. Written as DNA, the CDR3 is TGTGCCAGCAGCCCGGGGGTCTATGAAAAACTGTTTTTT.

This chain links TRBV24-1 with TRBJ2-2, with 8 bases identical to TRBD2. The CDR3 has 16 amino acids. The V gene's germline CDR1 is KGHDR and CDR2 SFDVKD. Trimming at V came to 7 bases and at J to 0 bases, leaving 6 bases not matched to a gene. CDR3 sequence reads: CATRPGGISNTGELFF. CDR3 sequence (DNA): TGTGCCACCAGACCGGGAGGGATATCGAACACCGGGGAGCTGTTTTTT.

The CDR3 loop is CAITSTSGPRDEQFF. CDR3 sequence (DNA): TGTGCCATCACCTCGACTAGCGGGCCTCGGGATGAGCAGTTCTTC. J is TRBJ2-1 and V is TRBV10-3; 10 bases fit TRBD2. CDR3 size: 15 residues. From germline, CDR1 is ENHRY and CDR2 SYGVKD. V trimming: 7 bases; J trimming: 8 bases; junction bases outside the gene matches: 11.

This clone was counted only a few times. The CDR3 sequence is CASSWAGGLNNEQFF. The CDR3 DNA follows: TGTGCCAGCAGCTGGGCCGGGGGATTGAACAATGAGCAGTTCTTC. The genes are TRBV11-2 and TRBJ2-1; TRBD2 is a possible D gene (6 bases). This CDR3 has 15 residues. Trimming pared 4 bases from V and 5 bases from J, leaving 15 bases between. Germline-derived CDR1 and CDR2 are SGHAT and FQNNGV.

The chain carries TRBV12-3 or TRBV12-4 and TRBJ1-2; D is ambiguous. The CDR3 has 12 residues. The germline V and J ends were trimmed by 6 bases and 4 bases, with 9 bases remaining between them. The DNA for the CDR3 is TGTGCCAGCAGCCCGAGCATCTATGGCTACACCTTC. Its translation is CASSPSIYGYTF.

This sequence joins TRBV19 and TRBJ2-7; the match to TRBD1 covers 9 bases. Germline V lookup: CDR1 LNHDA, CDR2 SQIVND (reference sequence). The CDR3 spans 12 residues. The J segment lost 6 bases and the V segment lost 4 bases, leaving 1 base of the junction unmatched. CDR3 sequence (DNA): TGTGCCAGTAGTAGGGACAGGGTCGAGCAGTACTTC. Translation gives CASSRDRVEQYF. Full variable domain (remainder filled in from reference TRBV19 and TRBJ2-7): DGGITQSPKYLFRKEGQNVTLSCEQNLNHDAMYWYRQDPGQGLRLIYYSQIVNDFQKGDIAEGYSVSREKKESFPLTVTSAQKNPTAFYLCASSRDRVEQYFGPGTRLTVT.

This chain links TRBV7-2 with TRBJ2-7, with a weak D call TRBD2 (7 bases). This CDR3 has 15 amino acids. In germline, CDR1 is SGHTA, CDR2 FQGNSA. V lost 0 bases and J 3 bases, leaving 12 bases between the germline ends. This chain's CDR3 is CASSLAGGPDYEQYF. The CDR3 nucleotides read TGTGCCAGCAGCTTAGCGGGGGGGCCAGACTACGAGCAGTACTTC.

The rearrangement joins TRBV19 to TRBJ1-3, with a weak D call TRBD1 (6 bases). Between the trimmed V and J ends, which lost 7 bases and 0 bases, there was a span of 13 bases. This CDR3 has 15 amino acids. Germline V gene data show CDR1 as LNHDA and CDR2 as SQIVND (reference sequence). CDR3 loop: CASTATGYSGNTIYF. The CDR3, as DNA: TGTGCCAGTACCGCGACAGGATACTCTGGAAACACCATATATTTT.

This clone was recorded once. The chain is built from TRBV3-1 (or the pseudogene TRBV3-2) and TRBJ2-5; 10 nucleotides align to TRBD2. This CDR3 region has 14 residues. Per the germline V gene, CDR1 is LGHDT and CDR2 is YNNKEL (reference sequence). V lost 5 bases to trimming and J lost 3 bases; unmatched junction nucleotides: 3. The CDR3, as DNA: TGTGCCAGCAGCGGACTAGCGGCGGAAGAGACCCAGTACTTC. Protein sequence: CASSGLAAEETQYF.

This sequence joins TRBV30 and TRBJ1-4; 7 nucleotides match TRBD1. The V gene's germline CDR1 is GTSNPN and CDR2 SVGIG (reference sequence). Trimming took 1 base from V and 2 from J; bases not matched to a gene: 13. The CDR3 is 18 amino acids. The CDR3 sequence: CAWSASNVIQGTNEKLFF. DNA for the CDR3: TGTGCCTGGAGTGCCTCAAACGTGATACAGGGGACTAATGAAAAACTGTTTTTT.

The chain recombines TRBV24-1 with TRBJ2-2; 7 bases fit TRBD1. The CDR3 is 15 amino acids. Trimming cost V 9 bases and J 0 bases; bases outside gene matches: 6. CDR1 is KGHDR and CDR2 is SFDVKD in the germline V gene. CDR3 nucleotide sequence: TGTGCCACCGGACAGGAGTACGCGAACACCGGGGAGCTGTTTTTT. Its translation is CATGQEYANTGELFF.

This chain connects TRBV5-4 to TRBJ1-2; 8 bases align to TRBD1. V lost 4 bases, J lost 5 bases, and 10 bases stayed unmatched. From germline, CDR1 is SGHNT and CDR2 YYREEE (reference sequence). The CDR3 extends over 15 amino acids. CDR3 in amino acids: CASSEINRGSYGYTF. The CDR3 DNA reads TGTGCCAGCAGCGAAATCAACAGGGGGTCATATGGCTACACCTTC.

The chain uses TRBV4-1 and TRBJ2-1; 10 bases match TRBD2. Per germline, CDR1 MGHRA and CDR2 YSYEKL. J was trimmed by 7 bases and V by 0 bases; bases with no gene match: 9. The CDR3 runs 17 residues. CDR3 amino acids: CASSQDTSSSGSNEQFF. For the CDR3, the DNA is TGCGCCAGCAGCCAAGATACCTCGTCTAGCGGGAGTAATGAGCAGTTCTTC.

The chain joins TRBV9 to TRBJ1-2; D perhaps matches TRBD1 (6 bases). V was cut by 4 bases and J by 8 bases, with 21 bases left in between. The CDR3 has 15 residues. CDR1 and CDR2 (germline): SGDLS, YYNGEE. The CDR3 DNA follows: TGTGCCAGCAGCCCGGAGACAGGAGCGGGGCTGGGCTACACCTTC. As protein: CASSPETGAGLGYTF.

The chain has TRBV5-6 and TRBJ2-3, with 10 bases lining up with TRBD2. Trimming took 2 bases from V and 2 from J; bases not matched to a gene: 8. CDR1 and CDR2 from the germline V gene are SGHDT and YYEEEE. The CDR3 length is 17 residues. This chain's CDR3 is CASSLVVAGGLTDTQYF. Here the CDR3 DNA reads TGTGCCAGCAGCTTAGTAGTAGCGGGAGGCCTCACAGATACGCAGTATTTT.

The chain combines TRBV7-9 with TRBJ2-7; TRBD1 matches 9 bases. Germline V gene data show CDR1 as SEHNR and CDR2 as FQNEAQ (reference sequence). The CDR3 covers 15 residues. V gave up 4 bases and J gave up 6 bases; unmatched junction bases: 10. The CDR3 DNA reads TGTGCCAGCAGCTATGGACAGGGGATGGGTATCGAGCAGTACTTC. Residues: CASSYGQGMGIEQYF.

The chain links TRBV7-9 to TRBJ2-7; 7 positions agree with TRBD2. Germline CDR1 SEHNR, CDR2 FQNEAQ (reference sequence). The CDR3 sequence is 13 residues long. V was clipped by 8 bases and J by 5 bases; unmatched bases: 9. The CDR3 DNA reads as TGTGCCAGCGGGACCGGGGGGAGAGACGAGCAGTACTTC. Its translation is CASGTGGRDEQYF. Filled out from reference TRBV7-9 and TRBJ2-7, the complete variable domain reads DTGVSQNPRHKITKRGQNVTFRCDPISEHNRLYWYRQTLGQGPEFLTYFQNEAQLEKSRLLSDRFSAERPKGSFSTLEIQRTEQGDSAMYLCASGTGGRDEQYFGPGTRLTVT.

Written as DNA, the CDR3 is TGTGCCAGCAGTGAGCGGGGGGACACCGGGGAGCTGTTTTTT. It translates to CASSERGDTGELFF. The rearrangement links TRBV6-4 to TRBJ2-2, with TRBD2 matching over 8 bases. With V trimmed by 3 bases and J by 3 bases, 0 bases remained unmatched. The CDR3 is 14 residues long. The germline gives CDR1 MRHNA, CDR2 SNTAGT.

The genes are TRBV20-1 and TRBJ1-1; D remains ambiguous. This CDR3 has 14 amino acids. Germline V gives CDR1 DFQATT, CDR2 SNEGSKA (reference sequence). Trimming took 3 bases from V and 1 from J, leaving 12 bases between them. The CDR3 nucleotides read TGCAGTGCTAGTTTAACCCAGGAGAACACTGAAGCTTTCTTT. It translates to CSASLTQENTEAFF.

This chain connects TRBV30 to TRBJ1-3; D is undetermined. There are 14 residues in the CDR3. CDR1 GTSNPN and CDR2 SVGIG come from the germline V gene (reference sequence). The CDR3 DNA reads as TGTGCACTCGGGATCGGGCGGGCTGGAAACACCATATATTTT. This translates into CALGIGRAGNTIYF. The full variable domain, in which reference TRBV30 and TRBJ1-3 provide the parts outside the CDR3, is SQTIHQWPATLVQPVGSPLSLECTVEGTSNPNLYWYRQAAGRGLQLLFYSVGIGQISSEVPQNLSASRPQDRQFILSSKKLLLSDSGFYLCALGIGRAGNTIYFGEGSWLTVV.

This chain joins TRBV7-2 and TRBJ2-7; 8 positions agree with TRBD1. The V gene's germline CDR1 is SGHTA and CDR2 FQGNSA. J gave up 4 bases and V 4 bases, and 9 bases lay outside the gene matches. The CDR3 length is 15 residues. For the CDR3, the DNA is TGTGCCAGCAGCTCCGCCGGTGGACAGGGTTACGAGCAGTACTTC. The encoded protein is CASSSAGGQGYEQYF.

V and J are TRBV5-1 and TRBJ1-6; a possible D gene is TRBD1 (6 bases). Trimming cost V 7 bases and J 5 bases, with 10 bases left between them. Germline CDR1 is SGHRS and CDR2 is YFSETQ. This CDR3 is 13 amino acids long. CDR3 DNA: TGCGCCAGCCGGGACATTGATAATTCACCCCTCCACTTT. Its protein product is CASRDIDNSPLHF.

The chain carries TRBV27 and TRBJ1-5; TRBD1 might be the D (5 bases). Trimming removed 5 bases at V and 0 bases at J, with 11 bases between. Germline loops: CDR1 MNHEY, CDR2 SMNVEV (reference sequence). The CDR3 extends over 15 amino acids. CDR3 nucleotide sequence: TGTGCCAGCAGTCCCGGACACTTTAGCAATCAGCCCCAGCATTTT. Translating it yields CASSPGHFSNQPQHF.

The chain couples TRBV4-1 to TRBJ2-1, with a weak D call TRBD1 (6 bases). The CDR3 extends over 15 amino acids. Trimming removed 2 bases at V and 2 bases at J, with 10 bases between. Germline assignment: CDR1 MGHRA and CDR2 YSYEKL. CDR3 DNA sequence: TGCGCCAGCAGCCAATCGACAGGCACCTACAATGAGCAGTTCTTC. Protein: CASSQSTGTYNEQFF.